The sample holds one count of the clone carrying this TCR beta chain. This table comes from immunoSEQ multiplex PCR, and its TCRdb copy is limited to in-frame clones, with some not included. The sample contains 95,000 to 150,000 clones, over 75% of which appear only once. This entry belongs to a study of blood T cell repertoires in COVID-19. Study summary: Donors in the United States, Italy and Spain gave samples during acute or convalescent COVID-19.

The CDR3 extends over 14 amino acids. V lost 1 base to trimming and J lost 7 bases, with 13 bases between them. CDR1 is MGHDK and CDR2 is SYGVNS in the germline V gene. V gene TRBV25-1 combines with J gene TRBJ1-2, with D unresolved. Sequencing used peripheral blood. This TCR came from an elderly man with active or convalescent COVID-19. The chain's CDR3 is CASSESHTSSGYTF. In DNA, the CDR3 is TGTGCCAGCAGTGAATCGCATACATCTAGTGGCTACACCTTC.